This T cell receptor beta chain was identified during a study of type 1 and type 2 diabetes patients. The wider study: From PBMCs, CD4+ and CD8+ T cells were isolated by magnetic microbeads.

PCR was run on genomic DNA. Amplification of the beta chain CDR3 used 30 forward and 13 reverse multiplex primers. Via MiXCR, TCRdb re-called the multiplex PCR reads, giving one row per CDR3 protein. The table includes 250,000 to 300,000 distinct CDR3 sequences, more than 45% detected once. The CDR3 runs 10 residues. V was cut by 4 bases and J by 5 bases, with 2 bases left in between. In this sample, this clonotype turned up a few times. Material for sequencing was peripheral blood mononuclear cells (PBMCs). The rearrangement joins TRBV12-3 or TRBV12-4 to TRBJ1-2; no reliable D call. This sequence was found in a man younger than 30 with type 2 diabetes. CDR3 sequence: CASSWYGYTF. As DNA, the CDR3 is TGTGCCAGCAGTTGGTATGGCTACACCTTC.